This section outlines one T cell receptor (beta chain) sequence together with its context. Measured with immunoSEQ multiplex PCR; TCRdb has only the in-frame clones, and not every one. This sample has roughly 310,000 clones, with about 91% found just once. Individuals aged about 18 to 89 years were recruited from fewer than 25 US areas. The sample is drawn from a study of blood T cell repertoires in COVID-19. The CDR3 runs to 13 residues. CDR1 and CDR2 (germline): MRHNA, SNTAGT. Trimming stripped 8 bases from V and 4 bases from J, with 14 bases between. The TCR was taken from a woman in her thirties or forties who had recovered from COVID-19. This chain joins TRBV6-4 and TRBJ1-2; perhaps TRBD1 as D (5 bases). Material: PBMCs or T cells enriched from blood (not recorded which). Here the CDR3 reads CASLQGGSYGYTF. The CDR3 DNA sequence: TGTGCCAGCCTTCAGGGAGGCTCCTATGGCTACACCTTC.